The table lists the clone carrying this T cell receptor (beta chain) with a count of one. These data come from a study of blood T cells in healthy people across ages. The wider study: Through template switching, about one barcoded beta molecule was captured per two T cells, as measured in model experiments.

Germline V lookup: CDR1 MNHEY, CDR2 SVGAGI. This CDR3 is built from 15 residues. V was pared by 2 bases and J by 9 bases, with 14 bases between. Caucasian, healthy and from Russia, the donors were aged between 6 and 90. Together with a sample-barcoded 5' primer, a J-beta primer mix was included in a second PCR lasting about 7 to 11 cycles. MiXCR, run by TCRdb on the 5' RACE reads, gives a single entry per CDR3 protein. The sample contains about 730,000 distinct CDR3 sequences, around 46% of which appear only once. The source of this sequence is a woman in her sixties in good health. Sequences were obtained from blood. The gene calls are TRBV6-5 and TRBJ1-6; no firm D call. The CDR3 protein is CASSYQTGRSSPLHF. The DNA for the CDR3 is TGTGCCAGCAGTTACCAGACCGGGAGGAGTTCACCCCTCCACTTT.